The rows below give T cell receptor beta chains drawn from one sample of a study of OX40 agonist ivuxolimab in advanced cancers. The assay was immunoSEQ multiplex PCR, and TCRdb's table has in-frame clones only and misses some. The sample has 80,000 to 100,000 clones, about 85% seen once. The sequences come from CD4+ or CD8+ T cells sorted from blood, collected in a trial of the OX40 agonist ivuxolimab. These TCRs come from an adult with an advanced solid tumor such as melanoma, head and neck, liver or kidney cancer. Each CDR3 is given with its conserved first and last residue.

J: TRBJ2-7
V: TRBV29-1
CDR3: CSVEVNSYEQYF

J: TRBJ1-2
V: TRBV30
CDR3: CAWSIGTGNYGYTF

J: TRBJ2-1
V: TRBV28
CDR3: CASSSPWTGTHEQFF

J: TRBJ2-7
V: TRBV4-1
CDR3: CASSQEATEFSYEQYF

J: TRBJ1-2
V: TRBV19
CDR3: CASSRDRGGIGYTF

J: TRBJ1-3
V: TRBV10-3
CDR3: CAIREERGYSGNTIYF

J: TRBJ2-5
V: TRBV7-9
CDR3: CASSYPPAETQYF

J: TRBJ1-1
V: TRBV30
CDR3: CAAQGAFRAEAFF

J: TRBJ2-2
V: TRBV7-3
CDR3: CASSPQQGGTGELFF

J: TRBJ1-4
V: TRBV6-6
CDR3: CAILDRGGTNEKLFF

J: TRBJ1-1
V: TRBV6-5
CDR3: CASTQGQWNTEAFF

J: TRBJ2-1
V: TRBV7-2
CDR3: CASSGGQISYNEQFF

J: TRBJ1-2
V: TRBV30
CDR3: CAWRLTGQSSYTF

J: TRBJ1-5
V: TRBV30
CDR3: CAWSYQNNQPQHF

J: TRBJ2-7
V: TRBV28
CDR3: CASSSPGQTYEQYF

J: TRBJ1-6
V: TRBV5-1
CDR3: CASRTLGPPSPLHF

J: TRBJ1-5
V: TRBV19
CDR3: CASRAGGVLVSGQPQHF

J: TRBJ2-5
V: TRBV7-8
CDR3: CASGTSGTETQYF

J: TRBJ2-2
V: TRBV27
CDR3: CASSFSAGGTGELFF

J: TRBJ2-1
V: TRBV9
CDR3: CASKPGASNEQFF

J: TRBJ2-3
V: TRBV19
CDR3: CASSLGLARSTDTQYF

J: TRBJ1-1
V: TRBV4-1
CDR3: CASSQAWGITMNTEAFF

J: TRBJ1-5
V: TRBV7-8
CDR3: CASSLAGSLSGNQPQHF

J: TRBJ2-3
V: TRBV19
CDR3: CACTSGGADTQYF

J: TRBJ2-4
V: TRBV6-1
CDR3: CASREVAGAKNIQYF

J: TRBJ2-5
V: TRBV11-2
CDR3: CASSPGDRETQYF

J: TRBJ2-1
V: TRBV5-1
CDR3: CASSLGLAGSSYNEQFF

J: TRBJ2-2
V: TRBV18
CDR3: CASSPNGLANTGELFF

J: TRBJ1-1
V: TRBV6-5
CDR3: CASSYSELMNTEAFF

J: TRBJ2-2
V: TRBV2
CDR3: CASSEERVPHTGELFF